This TCR beta chain was found in a study of molecular identifiers for immune sequencing clone quantification. Whole-study results and caveats: Spiked Jurkat TCR RNA from one cell was reportedly detectable among under 1.2 million naive cells. The share of molecules held by clones above 20 RNA copies was over 99% in effector cells and under 1% in naive cells.

The CDR3 runs to 17 residues. Trimming took 4 bases from V and 4 from J; bases not matched to a gene: 7. Per the germline V gene, CDR1 is SEHNR and CDR2 is FQNEAQ (reference sequence). Sorted inputs of about 19,000 to 1,100,000 cells, with 10%, 30% or 50% RNA, yielded naive CD8 libraries. Sorting recovered naive CD8 T cells on a CD8+CD4-CCR7+CD45RA+ profile. This clonotype was detected ten times or more. The antigen is not known. One entry per CDR3 protein results from TCRdb running MiXCR on the PCR reads. There are 400,000 to 600,000 distinct CDR3 sequences in the sample; less than 30% occur only once, and roughly 0.77% lies in the top ten.

The receptor was derived from a human donor in good health. Some libraries in this study had Jurkat cell RNA spiked in. The sequenced material came from naive CD8+ T cells from blood, with Jurkat cell RNA spiked in. The subset is: FACS-sorted CD8+CD4-CCR7+CD45RA+ naive T cells. The V and J genes are TRBV7-9 and TRBJ2-2; 12 positions agree with TRBD1. The chain's CDR3 is CASSWSRDRGLTGELFF. The CDR3 DNA follows: TGTGCCAGCAGCTGGTCCCGGGACAGGGGGCTCACCGGGGAGCTGTTTTTT.